The 8 T cell receptor beta chains below come from one sample, sequenced in a study of T cell repertoires in cytomegalovirus infection. MiXCR, applied by TCRdb to the reads, yields one record per CDR3 protein. The sample has under 500,000 distinct CDR3 sequences, under 45% seen once. These receptors' antigens are unknown. The material was cultured PBMCs, obtained from culture after CMV antigen stimulation. These receptors came from a human donor in good health (CMV status not recorded). Some clones in this sample may be carry-over from other donors' samples.

V usage is TRBV12-5 and J usage is TRBJ2-5; 10 bases match TRBD1. Germline-derived CDR1 and CDR2 are LGHNT and FRNRAP. CDR3 length: 15 residues. Unmatched junction bases numbered 5, after V lost 4 bases and J lost 3 bases. The chain's CDR3 is CASGWGQGPEETQYF. The CDR3 region has the DNA TGTGCTAGTGGTTGGGGACAGGGGCCCGAAGAGACCCAGTACTTC.

The rearrangement joins TRBV5-1 to TRBJ2-1, with TRBD2 matching over 9 bases. Trimming took 4 bases from V and 7 from J; bases not matched to a gene: 9. The CDR3 has 15 residues. Germline CDR1 reads SGHRS; CDR2 reads YFSETQ. CDR3 sequence (DNA): TGCGCCAGCAGCGCCCTACCGGGACTAGCAAATGAGCAGTTCTTC. Translation: CASSALPGLANEQFF.

The V call is TRBV9, the J call TRBJ2-1; TRBD2 might be the D (6 bases). CDR1 is SGDLS, CDR2 YYNGEE, per germline. The CDR3 covers 16 residues. V lost 1 base, J lost 4 bases, and 15 bases lay in between. The CDR3 nucleotides are TGTGCCAGCAGCGTAATCCCCGGCGGGGTATACAATGAGCAGTTCTTC. Amino acids: CASSVIPGGVYNEQFF.

This clonotype was seen a few times. V gene TRBV19 combines with J gene TRBJ1-1; TRBD1 aligns across 7 bases. Germline CDR1 and CDR2: LNHDA and SQIVND (reference sequence). V trimming: 11 bases; J trimming: 10 bases; junction bases outside the gene matches: 16. CDR3 length equals 13 residues. CDR3 coding DNA: TGTGCCGCGCGCGGACAGGCTAAAAGGATAGCTTTCTTT. Protein: CAARGQAKRIAFF.

The chain joins TRBV4-2 to TRBJ1-4; 7 bases fit TRBD1. This CDR3 region has 16 residues. The J segment lost 7 bases and the V segment lost 3 bases, leaving 11 bases of the junction unmatched. The germline V gene encodes CDR1 LGHNA and CDR2 YNFKEQ. The CDR3 loop is CASSQVQGRGSEKLFF. DNA for the CDR3: TGTGCCAGCAGCCAGGTACAGGGGAGGGGAAGTGAAAAACTGTTTTTT.

The J gene is TRBJ1-3, the V gene TRBV11-2; no clear D gene. Per the germline V gene, CDR1 is SGHAT and CDR2 is FQNNGV. With 8 bases removed from V and 0 bases from J, the gap between germline ends came to 11 bases. The CDR3 spans 14 residues. The CDR3 region is CASGAAFSGNTIYF. In DNA form, the CDR3 reads TGTGCCAGCGGAGCGGCTTTCTCTGGAAACACCATATATTTT.

The rearrangement links TRBV7-2 to TRBJ1-6, with TRBD1 matching over 8 bases. The germline CDR1 and CDR2 sequences are SGHTA and FQGNSA. The CDR3 spans 15 residues. The V and J ends lost 5 bases and 8 bases, in that order; junction bases with no gene match: 8. The CDR3 DNA reads as TGTGCCAGCAGCGGGGAACAGGGGGGATATTCACCCCTCCACTTT. Its translation: CASSGEQGGYSPLHF.

The V and J genes are TRBV7-6 and TRBJ2-7, with 12 bases that match TRBD2. Germline V lookup: CDR1 SGHVS, CDR2 FNYEAQ. Trimming cost V 6 bases and J 5 bases; bases outside gene matches: 8. CDR3 size: 15 residues. The CDR3 bases are TGTGCCAGCAGTCAACGGACTAGCGGGATAGACGAGCAGTACTTC. Its protein product is CASSQRTSGIDEQYF.